Here is one T cell receptor beta chain with its context. Its specific antigen is unknown. Per-base qualities were not stored, and no clone one base away is much larger. This sample is part of a study of CD8 T cells in ankylosing spondylitis (dated 2017 in TCRdb). For the wider study: The study set out to find disease-linked TCR variants by profiling T cell receptor beta repertoires in ankylosing spondylitis patients and healthy donors. The full study cohort comprised some 27 ankylosing spondylitis patients and approximately 100 healthy donors. Peripheral blood was sampled, and synovial fluid was also collected from ankylosing spondylitis patients. What the authors observed across the whole study: In peripheral blood, the disease-linked clones were found at relatively low frequencies and had a CD8+ phenotype. Some motif variants were previously reported in synovial fluid and blood of reactive arthritis patients, suggesting common disease-initiation mechanisms. Blood from ankylosing spondylitis patients appeared to be characterized by a TCR beta motif made up of seven or eight highly homologous amino acid variants. Significant enrichment of the disease-linked clones was reported in matched synovial fluid samples from ankylosing spondylitis patients.

Looking up the germline V gene yields CDR1 MGHDK and CDR2 SYGVNS. V and J are trimmed by 8 bases and 3 bases, and the gene matches miss 10 bases of the junction. The CDR3 runs 14 amino acids, cysteine and phenylalanine included. CDR3 DNA only is kept here, 42 bases in frame from base 1. The sequencer listed for this sample is Illumina HiSeq 2500. Quantitative 5'-RACE with molecular barcodes was the method used to prepare the TCR beta libraries. The authors processed their data as follows. To identify disease-linked TCR variants, a new computational method was used, one built on a probabilistic model of VDJ rearrangement. TCRdb reanalyzed the raw reads on its own, using fastp at Q25 for trimming and MiXCR for clone calling, and kept in-frame beta chains. For every CDR3 protein sequence, its rows merge into one entry that carries the most common genes and DNA. Clone size and V and J calls follow TCRdb, not the original study. For this sample there are some 100,000 distinct CDR3 sequences; more than 8.5% appear just once. Jointly, the top ten make up over 25% of the sample.

The receptor's source is a male donor with ankylosing spondylitis. The sequence joins TRBV25-1 to TRBJ2-7; 7 junctional bases match TRBD1. Sample: blood, either unsorted or a sorted T cell fraction (not recorded which). The CDR3 has the sequence CASQYGTDFYEQYF. The nucleotide sequence is TGTGCCAGCCAATACGGGACAGATTTCTACGAGCAGTACTTC.